The sequence of this TCR beta chain was determined in a study of T cell responses to AZD1222 COVID-19 vaccine (TCRdb year 2021). With respect to the entire study: Because spike-specific TCR depth and breadth did not differ between the two schedules, AZD1222 recipients who got a second dose at roughly 4 weeks were pooled with those who got a second dose at roughly 12 weeks. A total of over 230 trial participants underwent TCR sequencing, of whom around 200 received two doses of AZD1222 and around 25 received two doses of the MenACWY control vaccine. Enrollment into the trials was organized by age into subgroups of 18-55, 56-69 and 70-plus years, and those subgroups contained approximately 160, 26 and 62 TCR-sequenced participants, respectively.

Looking up the germline V gene yields CDR1 MNHEY and CDR2 SVGAGI. CDR3 length: 15 amino acids, cysteine to phenylalanine. Here the CDR3 DNA is all that survives: 45 bases in frame from base 1. The trim is 6 bases for V and 1 base for J, with a gap of 15 bases between the germline ends. Overall results and qualifications from the work: Reportedly, close to half of the unique spike-specific TCRs recognized epitopes lying outside the regions that are mutated in the B.1.351 and B.1.1.7 variants. Because no day 14 peak-response samples were available, the repertoires could be characterized only after the peak T cell response. The whole spike protein was spanned by vaccine-associated CD4 TCRs, and dominant responses were seen in regions 160-218 and 743-854. In the small 56-69-year group, the increase in depth fell short of significance, most likely because of low power. Participants were mostly white British and included more females than males, and it was suggested by the authors that clonal diversity may have been underestimated. A significant rise in spike-specific TCR breadth and depth was observed after two AZD1222 doses relative to day 0 and relative to MenACWY recipients. Conclusions about previously exposed vaccinees are limited because only 5 or 6 AZD1222 recipients were SARS-CoV-2 seropositive at baseline.

With regard to this clone: Its recognized antigen is unknown. Base qualities were left out, and no much larger clone turns up one base away.

Per the publication, the time point label means: baseline before first vaccination. Vaccinee samples came from UK trials COV001 and COV002, including a single-blind randomized controlled phase 2/3 trial of AZD1222 (ChAdOx1 nCoV-19) in healthy adults. For TCRbeta chain sequencing, PBMC samples were collected from trial participants at day 0 and at day 28 after the second dose. The CDR3 regions of human TCRbeta chains were analyzed by immunosequencing. Processing in the source paper ran as follows. Repertoire TCRs were checked for matches against a reference library of SARS-CoV-2-specific TCRs that had been generated using the MIRA antigen-specificity platform. Breadth was defined as the fraction of unique TCRs that were SARS-CoV-2-associated, and depth was defined as the fraction of total T cells that were SARS-CoV-2-associated. Each spike-specific TCR was assigned to its reactive spike region and to a CD4 or CD8 class using the MIRA data. Log10-transformed breadth and depth values were compared by one-way ANOVA with Sidak's multiple comparisons tests. Held by TCRdb, this immuneACCESS table contains in-frame sequences only and omits some clones. Under half of the omission traces to an unresolved V gene where checked; the cause of the rest is unknown. V and J calls and clone size are those listed in that table; D and trimming were worked out from the DNA. Present in this sample are under 150,000 clones, around 88% of which were seen just once. The top ten clonotypes cover about 15% of the sample.

The input for sequencing was peripheral blood, taken on day 0 of AZD1222 vaccination. The chain is made from TRBV6-5 and TRBJ1-1, with the D gene uncertain. This clonotype originated in an adult in good health. The DNA is TGTGCCAGCAGGCGCGGGAGAGAGCCGAACACTGAAGCTTTCTTT. Protein translation: CASRRGREPNTEAFF.